A single sample gave rise to the 6 T cell receptor beta chains below, sequenced in a study of cytomegalovirus exposure and HLA in healthy donors. Primers included in the PCR were 60 Vbeta and 13 Jbeta primers. Sequenced by immunoSEQ multiplex PCR; TCRdb stores in-frame clones only, minus some. The sample holds some 130,000 clones, approximately 61% seen once. Sequences were obtained from PBMCs. The receptor set was obtained from a human donor in good health.

The chain has TRBV7-9 and TRBJ2-1; D is perhaps TRBD1 (5 bases). The CDR3 consists of 12 residues. Trimming stripped 9 bases from V and 7 bases from J, with 13 bases between. Germline CDR1 is SEHNR and CDR2 is FQNEAQ (reference sequence). CDR3 in DNA: TGTGCCAGTCTCCAGGGCGGAAATGAGCAGTTCTTC. Its translation is CASLQGGNEQFF.

This clone has just one count. The V and J genes are TRBV12-5 and TRBJ1-2; the D gene is possibly TRBD1 (5 bases). The CDR3 consists of 14 residues. Germline loops: CDR1 LGHNT, CDR2 FRNRAP. V was pared by 3 bases and J by 4 bases, with 12 bases between. The CDR3 DNA reads TGTGCTAGTGGTTTTAACGGGGGATTCTATGGCTACACCTTC. This sequence encodes CASGFNGGFYGYTF.

CDR3 nucleotide sequence: TGTGCCAGCTCTAACTCCCTTGGGGGGGCAGAGACCCAGTACTTC. Encoded protein: CASSNSLGGAETQYF. V and J are TRBV5-4 and TRBJ2-5; weak D call: TRBD2 (7 bases). Germline assignment: CDR1 SGHNT and CDR2 YYREEE (reference sequence). V lost 7 bases to trimming and J lost 4 bases, with 20 bases between them. The CDR3 contains 15 residues.

The chain is built from TRBV7-6 and TRBJ2-1, with 9 bases matching TRBD2. Germline V CDR1 and CDR2: SGHVS, FNYEAQ. The CDR3 totals 16 residues. Germline trimming cut 4 bases from V and 7 bases from J; bases unmatched to any gene: 11. The CDR3 protein is CASSSGSGRLVNEQFF. The CDR3 nucleotides are TGTGCCAGCAGCTCTGGTAGCGGGAGATTGGTAAATGAGCAGTTCTTC.

The genes are TRBV5-1 and TRBJ2-2, with 9 bases matching TRBD1. This CDR3 spans 15 amino acids. V gave up 4 bases and J gave up 10 bases; unmatched junction bases: 11. Germline CDR1 reads SGHRS; CDR2 reads YFSETQ. CDR3 coding DNA: TGCGCCAGCAGCCCGGGACAGGGATGGGAGATGGAGCTGTTTTTT. Protein: CASSPGQGWEMELFF.

This chain joins TRBV11-2 and TRBJ2-5; D is uncertain. This CDR3 has 15 amino acids. Trimming took off 1 base at V and 2 bases at J, with 11 bases between the two ends. Germline loops: CDR1 SGHAT, CDR2 FQNNGV. Here the CDR3 reads CASSLAVALQETQYF. The CDR3, as DNA: TGTGCCAGCAGCTTAGCAGTTGCTCTTCAAGAGACCCAGTACTTC.